The rows below give T cell receptor beta chains drawn from one sample of a study of blood T cell repertoires in COVID-19. Data came from immunoSEQ multiplex PCR; TCRdb stores just in-frame clones and leaves some out. This sample has around 310,000 clones, with roughly 89% found just once. Material: peripheral blood. The receptors stem from a woman aged 40 to 50 with COVID-19, enrolled during active disease. CDR3s include the opening cysteine and the closing phenylalanine or tryptophan. The D gene is left open where the match is weak. Not all rows give a size; the values are once, few, many and, for expanded clones, a class.

j_gene,v_gene,d_gene,abundance,CDR3aa,CDR3nt
TRBJ1-2,TRBV28,TRBD1,-,CASSLGTALYGYTF,TGTGCCAGCAGTTTGGGGACAGCCCTCTATGGCTACACCTTC
TRBJ2-1,TRBV4-3,-,-,CASSQDWASGGGEQFF,TGCGCCAGCAGCCAAGATTGGGCTAGCGGAGGGGGGGAGCAGTTCTTC
TRBJ1-1,TRBV28,-,-,CASSLIGSDGKAFF,TGTGCCAGCAGTTTAATAGGGTCGGACGGGAAAGCTTTCTTT
TRBJ1-2,TRBV9,-,-,CASTEGGNYGYTF,TGTGCCAGCACCGAGGGCGGGAACTATGGCTACACCTTC
TRBJ1-1,TRBV28,-,once,CASSLWARGFGRTEAFF,TGTGCCAGCAGTTTATGGGCGCGGGGGTTCGGGCGAACTGAAGCTTTCTTT
TRBJ1-1,TRBV19,-,-,CASSDGQENTEAFF,TGTGCCAGTAGTGATGGCCAGGAGAACACTGAAGCTTTCTTT
TRBJ1-1,TRBV5-1,-,-,CASSFRGMYTEAFF,TGCGCCAGCAGCTTCCGAGGGATGTACACTGAAGCTTTCTTT
TRBJ1-6,TRBV2,TRBD1,-,CASSGQGSKNSPLHF,TGTGCCAGCAGTGGACAGGGCTCGAAGAATTCACCCCTCCACTTT
TRBJ1-5,TRBV28,-,-,CASSSTTGLNQPQHF,TGTGCCAGCAGTTCGACGACAGGACTCAATCAGCCCCAGCATTTT
TRBJ2-5,TRBV19,-,-,CASSTGQRKETQYF,TGTGCCAGTAGTACCGGACAGAGAAAAGAGACCCAGTACTTC
TRBJ2-1,TRBV28,TRBD1,once,CASSPRGRKDNEQFF,TGTGCCAGCAGTCCTAGGGGGCGGAAGGACAATGAGCAGTTCTTC
TRBJ2-3,TRBV5-1,TRBD2,-,CASSLGASGSVSDTQYF,TGCGCCAGCAGCTTGGGGGCTAGCGGGAGTGTATCAGATACGCAGTATTTT
TRBJ2-7,TRBV7-2,TRBD2,-,CASSPRLAGDGEQYF,TGTGCCAGCAGCCCCCGATTAGCGGGGGATGGCGAGCAGTACTTC
TRBJ2-7,TRBV7-2,TRBD1,once,CASSPRGGAYEQYF,TGTGCCAGCAGCCCTCGAGGGGGCGCCTACGAGCAGTACTTC
TRBJ2-2,TRBV18,TRBD2,-,CASSPIGRALSGELFF,TGTGCCAGCTCACCAATCGGGAGGGCGCTCTCCGGGGAGCTGTTTTTT
TRBJ2-7,TRBV25-1,-,-,CASSDRERYEQYF,TGTGCCAGCAGTGACAGGGAACGCTACGAGCAGTACTTC
TRBJ1-3,TRBV7-9,-,-,CASTEPGTHGNTIYF,TGTGCCAGCACCGAACCCGGGACACACGGAAACACCATATATTTT
TRBJ2-1,TRBV4-3,-,-,CASSPLLRVQGVHNEQFF,TGCGCCAGCAGCCCCCTTCTAAGGGTACAGGGCGTACACAATGAGCAGTTCTTC
TRBJ2-5,TRBV28,TRBD1,-,CASSPPNRGQETQYF,TGTGCCAGCAGTCCCCCTAACAGGGGCCAAGAGACCCAGTACTTC
TRBJ2-7,TRBV4-1,-,-,CASSQEEEAGQTYEQYF,TGCGCCAGCAGCCAAGAGGAGGAGGCGGGACAGACCTACGAGCAGTACTTC
TRBJ2-2,TRBV11-3,-,-,CASSLDKGITGELFF,TGTGCCAGCAGCTTAGATAAGGGGATCACCGGGGAGCTGTTTTTT
TRBJ2-1,TRBV2,TRBD2,-,CASSKREASYNEQFF,TGTGCCAGCAGTAAGCGGGAGGCGTCCTACAATGAGCAGTTCTTC
TRBJ2-7,TRBV27,TRBD2,-,CASSLTSGSNEQYF,TGTGCCAGCAGTTTAACTAGCGGGAGTAACGAGCAGTACTTC
TRBJ2-7,TRBV4-3,TRBD1,few,CASSQVPGQLRSEQYF,TGCGCCAGCAGCCAAGTACCGGGACAGTTGCGGTCCGAGCAGTACTTC
TRBJ2-4,TRBV19,TRBD2,-,CASRPGGVENIQYF,TGTGCCAGTCGCCCCGGGGGGGTGGAAAACATTCAGTACTTC
TRBJ1-1,TRBV19,TRBD1,once,CASRNRGHSWDTEAFF,TGTGCCAGTAGGAACAGGGGCCACAGCTGGGACACTGAAGCTTTCTTT
TRBJ2-1,TRBV20-1,TRBD2,-,CSASQGLAGVNEQFF,TGCAGTGCTAGTCAGGGTCTAGCGGGAGTCAATGAGCAGTTCTTC
TRBJ2-5,TRBV2,TRBD2,-,CASSTTSGGAGETQYF,TGTGCCAGCAGTACCACTAGCGGGGGGGCCGGTGAGACCCAGTACTTC
TRBJ1-1,TRBV7-2,-,once,CASSSQVDTEAFF,TGTGCCAGCAGCTCACAGGTGGACACTGAAGCTTTCTTT